The clone carrying this TCR beta chain was seen more than once but under ten times. Its cognate antigen is unknown. The sample comes from a study of shared clonotypes between healthy human individuals. Findings of the study overall: Blood was the only sampled material, and tissue repertoires likely differ.

Germline lookup yields CDR1 SGDLS and CDR2 YYNGEE. After removal of 3 bases from V and 0 bases from J, the junction contained 18 bases not matched to a gene. The CDR3 contains 21 residues. Sequencing was at deep level. The material for each subset, its genomic DNA, was split evenly across several immunoSEQ plates. The unsorted PBMC replicate PCRs were performed with approximately 0.3 ug DNA, tens of thousands of T cell genomes. The table came from immunoSEQ multiplex PCR; TCRdb's copy has only in-frame clones and leaves some out. The sample contains roughly 500,000 clones, more than 65% of which appear only once.

This receptor was identified in a woman aged 40 to 50 in good health. Some clones in this sample may be carry-over from other donors' samples. This rearrangement joins TRBV9 to TRBJ2-1; 10 bases line up with TRBD2. The sequencing sample was made of PBMCs. The CDR3 loop is CASSAKVPGLAPISSYNEQFF. CDR3 nucleotides: TGTGCCAGCAGCGCCAAGGTCCCGGGACTAGCGCCCATAAGCTCCTACAATGAGCAGTTCTTC.